This T cell receptor (beta chain) was found in a study of cytomegalovirus exposure and HLA in healthy donors. Study outcomes and limitations: Among the sequence variants, a highly shared cluster was likely an artifact of sequencing.

The germline gives CDR1 SGHAT, CDR2 FQNNGV. The CDR3 runs to 15 residues. V was cut by 5 bases and J by 10 bases, with 23 bases left in between. PCR involved 60 Vbeta and 13 Jbeta primers. As processed by the authors: Later work found roughly 80 million unique TCR beta chains, with about 10 million shared. Sequencing used immunoSEQ multiplex PCR; TCRdb keeps in-frame clones, though not all of them. V, J and clone size derive from that table, while D and trimming were established from the DNA sequence. The sample has 200,000 to 250,000 clones; 82% are singletons. As concerns this clone: Its matching antigen is unknown.

Specimen: PBMCs. The V call is TRBV11-2, the J call TRBJ1-1, with D possibly matching TRBD1 (5 bases). The TCR comes from a woman aged 40 to 50 in good health and CMV-seronegative. The CDR3 bases are TGTGCCAGCAGCCGTCAAAGGAGGGGAATTGTCGGAGCTTTCTTT. It codes for CASSRQRRGIVGAFF.